Listed below are T cell receptor beta chains from one sample, sequenced in a study of cytomegalovirus exposure and HLA in healthy donors. Some clones are missing from TCRdb's copy, which holds only in-frame ones; the method was immunoSEQ multiplex PCR. The sample carries fewer than 200,000 clones, roughly four fifths recorded once. Sequenced sample: PBMCs. All receptors derive from a female donor in good health and CMV-seronegative. The CDR3 runs from the conserved cysteine through the conserved F or W. The order of the fields is clone size, CDR3 length, V gene, D gene, J gene, CDR3 DNA, CDR3 protein. A D gene is named only where the DNA matches it firmly. Clone size, where shown, is once, few, many, or a class for clones that have expanded.

>-|15|TRBV7-2|-|TRBJ1-2
TGTGCCAGCAGCTTAGCAGTGCAGGCTATCTATGGCTACACCTTC
CASSLAVQAIYGYTF
>-|16|TRBV4-3|TRBD1|TRBJ2-7
TGCGCCAGCAGCCAAGATCTGGGACAGGGGGCCGACGAGCAGTACTTC
CASSQDLGQGADEQYF
>-|14|TRBV5-4|TRBD1|TRBJ2-7
TGTGCCAGCAGCTTTCGGACAGGGGTCGACGAGCAGTACTTC
CASSFRTGVDEQYF
>few|13|TRBV7-2|-|TRBJ2-7
TGTGCCAGCAGCTACTCAGGGTTGGGTGAGCAGTACTTC
CASSYSGLGEQYF
>once|17|TRBV4-2|-|TRBJ1-3
TGTGCCAGCAGCCAAGATTTGATGCGGTTCTCTGGAAACACCATATATTTT
CASSQDLMRFSGNTIYF
>-|16|TRBV4-2|TRBD2|TRBJ2-7
TGTGCCAGCAGCCAAGGTGAGATTAGCGGGAGCTACGAGCAGTACTTC
CASSQGEISGSYEQYF
>-|12|TRBV14|-|TRBJ2-7
TGTGCCAGCGGGGGGACCATTTACGAGCAGTACTTC
CASGGTIYEQYF
>-|14|TRBV28|-|TRBJ1-3
TGTGCCAGCAAAGACGGAGGCTCCGAAAACACCATATATTTT
CASKDGGSENTIYF
>once|15|TRBV29-1|-|TRBJ2-3
TGCAGCGTTAAAGGGACTGGCGGAAGCACAGATACGCAGTATTTT
CSVKGTGGSTDTQYF
>few|14|TRBV4-3|TRBD1|TRBJ2-1
TGCGCCAGCAGCCACGCTCAGGGGGCGAATGAGCAGTTCTTC
CASSHAQGANEQFF
>-|14|TRBV6-5|-|TRBJ2-2
TGTGCCAGCAGTTACCAGACAGACACCGGGGAGCTGTTTTTT
CASSYQTDTGELFF
>-|16|TRBV9|-|TRBJ1-2
TGTGCCAGCAGCGTAGTATTGGGAGGGATTCCCTATGGCTACACCTTC
CASSVVLGGIPYGYTF
>few|15|TRBV19|TRBD2|TRBJ2-5
TGTGCCAGTAGCCGGACTAGCGGGACCCAAGAGACCCAGTACTTC
CASSRTSGTQETQYF
>-|15|TRBV7-2|TRBD1|TRBJ1-5
TGTGCCAGCAGCTTAGAAGACAGGGCAAATCAGCCCCAGCATTTT
CASSLEDRANQPQHF
>-|16|TRBV5-6|TRBD1|TRBJ1-2
TGTGCCAGCAGCTCGGGGACAGCGTTTTCGAACTATGGCTACACCTTC
CASSSGTAFSNYGYTF
>few|16|TRBV11-2|TRBD1|TRBJ2-2
TGTGCCAGCAGCCATGACAGGGGGCAAGGGAACGGGGAGCTGTTTTTT
CASSHDRGQGNGELFF
>-|14|TRBV5-1|-|TRBJ2-1
TGCGCCAGCAGCTTGGGGCAGACCTACAATGAGCAGTTCTTC
CASSLGQTYNEQFF
>-|14|TRBV7-9|TRBD1|TRBJ1-4
TGTGCCAGCAGCTTCCAGGGGGGAGTTGAAAAACTGTTTTTT
CASSFQGGVEKLFF
>-|14|TRBV2|TRBD1|TRBJ1-4
TGTGCCAGCAGTGAAGGGCAGGGGGAGGAAAAACTGTTTTTT
CASSEGQGEEKLFF
>-|13|TRBV6-5|-|TRBJ1-2
TGTGCCAGCAGCCCACAGGGCCACTATGGCTACACCTTC
CASSPQGHYGYTF
>-|11|TRBV10-3|-|TRBJ2-7
TGTGCCATCAGCCTAGCCGACGAGCAGTACTTC
CAISLADEQYF
>-|14|TRBV4-1|TRBD1|TRBJ2-5
TGCGCCAGCAGCAAAACAGGGGTAGAAGAGACCCAGTACTTC
CASSKTGVEETQYF
>-|15|TRBV7-3|-|TRBJ2-1
TGTGCCAGCAGCGTGGGCGCAAGCTCCTACAATGAGCAGTTCTTC
CASSVGASSYNEQFF
>few|15|TRBV7-8|-|TRBJ2-7
TGTGCCAGCAGCTTAGCGGTTTCGGGCTCCTACGAGCAGTACTTC
CASSLAVSGSYEQYF
>-|18|TRBV9|TRBD2|TRBJ2-3
TGTGCCAGCAGCGTAGGCGGCCCGGGACTAGCGGGGTCAGATACGCAGTATTTT
CASSVGGPGLAGSDTQYF
>few|15|TRBV28|TRBD1|TRBJ2-6
TGTGCCAGCAGACCCGACAGGGGTGGGGCCAACGTCCTGACTTTC
CASRPDRGGANVLTF
>-|14|TRBV29-1|TRBD1|TRBJ1-2
TGCAGCGTTGATCTGGGGACAGGGAACTATGGCTACACCTTC
CSVDLGTGNYGYTF
>-|15|TRBV6-5|TRBD2|TRBJ2-1
TGTGCCAGCAGGCCCACTAGCGGGGGACACAATGAGCAGTTCTTC
CASRPTSGGHNEQFF
>-|11|TRBV20-1|-|TRBJ2-5
TGCAGTGCGGCCCAGGCGTCGGCCCAGTACTTC
CSAAQASAQYF
>-|14|TRBV5-1|-|TRBJ1-4
TGCGCCAGCAGCTTGTCGGGAGAATATGAAAAACTGTTTTTT
CASSLSGEYEKLFF
>once|14|TRBV30|TRBD1|TRBJ2-5
TGTGCCTGGAGCTTGGACAGGGGGGCGACAGGGCAGTACTTC
CAWSLDRGATGQYF
>-|15|TRBV9|TRBD2|TRBJ2-2
TGTGCCAGTAATCGGGGCGGGGGGGCCGGCGGGGAGCTGTTTTTT
CASNRGGGAGGELFF
>-|18|TRBV7-2|TRBD2|TRBJ2-2
TGTGCCAGCATTCCCTTGATCCGGGGACTAGCGGGAGCCGGGGAGCTGTTTTTT
CASIPLIRGLAGAGELFF
>-|14|TRBV7-8|-|TRBJ2-7
TGTGCCAGCAGCTTATTATGGTCAGGCTACGAGCAGTACTTC
CASSLLWSGYEQYF
>-|13|TRBV18|TRBD1|TRBJ2-7
TGTGCCAGCTCACCAGGGACAGGCGGCGAGCAGTACTTC
CASSPGTGGEQYF
>few|16|TRBV30|TRBD2|TRBJ2-2
TGTGCCTGGATGGGGGGGAGCAATCCCAAAACCGGGGAGCTGTTTTTT
CAWMGGSNPKTGELFF
>few|14|TRBV19|TRBD1|TRBJ1-1
TGTGCCAGTAGTGGGGGGACAGGGGACACTGAAGCTTTCTTT
CASSGGTGDTEAFF
>-|14|TRBV19|TRBD1|TRBJ1-3
TGTGCCACGGAGGACAGGGGTCATGGAAACACCATATATTTT
CATEDRGHGNTIYF
>-|14|TRBV7-9|-|TRBJ1-1
TGTGCCAGCAGCCTAACACCGCCGGGGACTGAAGCTTTCTTT
CASSLTPPGTEAFF
>few|15|TRBV4-3|-|TRBJ2-7
TGCGCCAGCAGCCAAGGACAGTTCCCTCCCTACGAGCAGTACTTC
CASSQGQFPPYEQYF
>-|13|TRBV5-1|TRBD1|TRBJ1-1
TGCGCCACCAGGGGGCGCATCAACACTGAAGCTTTCTTT
CATRGRINTEAFF
>-|16|TRBV6-5|TRBD1|TRBJ1-6
TGTGCCAGCAGTTACCAGGGGGGTTCCTATAATTCACCCCTCCACTTT
CASSYQGGSYNSPLHF
>-|14|TRBV15|-|TRBJ1-5
TGTGCCACCAGCCCAGACAGTAGCAATCAGCCCCAGCATTTT
CATSPDSSNQPQHF
>-|16|TRBV5-4|TRBD1|TRBJ1-1
TGTGCCAGCAGCAAGGAGACAGGGCGTGGGTACACTGAAGCTTTCTTT
CASSKETGRGYTEAFF
>-|12|TRBV30|-|TRBJ1-5
TGTGCCTGGAGTGGACTAATCCGAACCCAGCATTTT
CAWSGLIRTQHF
>-|13|TRBV5-4|TRBD1|TRBJ1-2
TGTGCCAGCAGCTTACAGGGGGACTATGGCTACACCTTC
CASSLQGDYGYTF
>-|16|TRBV4-3|-|TRBJ2-7
TGCGCCAGCAGCCTCCTGACAGGATCTAGCTCCTACGAGCAGTACTTC
CASSLLTGSSSYEQYF